This TCR beta chain was identified during a study of blood T cells in healthy people across ages. General observations from the study: When set beside aged donors, long-lived donors presented more naive CD4+ cells and higher diversity.

Germline CDR1 MDHEN, CDR2 SYDVKM. Trimming removed 7 bases from V and 6 bases from J; junction bases left unmatched: 8. This CDR3 has 13 residues. Comments on this clonotype: Its antigen remains unknown.

For the second PCR, which ran for 7 to 11 cycles, a sample-barcoded 5' primer and a J-beta primer mix were used. TCRdb re-derived calls from the 5' RACE reads in MiXCR, one entry per CDR3 protein. This table holds hundreds of thousands of distinct CDR3 sequences, 55% to 65% found once. This TCR was sampled from a man aged 25 to 40 in good health. Sequenced material: blood. This chain links TRBV28 with TRBJ2-7; 8 bases align to TRBD1. The DNA for the CDR3 is TGTGCCAGCAATGCCCAGGGGGCCGGCGAGCAGTACTTC. Protein product: CASNAQGAGEQYF. Complete variable domain (other parts from reference TRBV28 and TRBJ2-7): DVKVTQSSRYLVKRTGEKVFLECVQDMDHENMFWYRQDPGLGLRLIYFSYDVKMKEKGDIPEGYSVSREKKERFSLILESASTNQTSMYLCASNAQGAGEQYFGPGTRLTVT.